A single sample is the source of the 11 T cell receptor beta chains below, sequenced in a study of response to subunit inactivated influenza vaccine. TCRdb re-derived calls from the RT-PCR reads in MiXCR, one entry per CDR3 protein. The sample includes hundreds of thousands of distinct CDR3 sequences, 15% to 17% of them seen just once. Sequenced material: PBMCs from blood, taken approximately 13 days after vaccination. Receptors originate from a man aged 45-60 years who received an inactivated influenza vaccine.

This clonotype was seen a handful of times. The chain is built from TRBV7-3 and TRBJ2-3, with TRBD2 matching over 10 bases. The CDR3 has 18 residues. After removal of 1 base from V and 4 bases from J, the junction contained 11 bases not matched to a gene. Germline CDR1 is SGHTA and CDR2 is FQGTGA. The CDR3 protein is CASSLMASGRAEPDTQYF. DNA of the CDR3: TGTGCCAGCAGCTTAATGGCTAGCGGGAGAGCAGAGCCAGATACGCAGTATTTT.

The chain links TRBV12-3 or TRBV12-4 to TRBJ1-2, with 10 bases identical to TRBD1. This CDR3 spans 13 amino acids. V shed 8 bases and J 7 bases; nucleotides not matched to a gene: 7. CDR3 sequence reads: CASRQGAFAGYTF. CDR3 nucleotide sequence: TGTGCCAGCCGACAGGGGGCTTTCGCTGGCTACACCTTC.

This chain uses TRBV2 with TRBJ2-5; D perhaps matches TRBD1 (7 bases). The V end was cut by 6 bases, the J end by 4 bases, with 12 bases between. This CDR3 spans 13 amino acids. Germline V gives CDR1 SNHLY, CDR2 FYNNEI. The CDR3 protein is CASRLRGVETQYF. The CDR3 DNA sequence: TGTGCCAGCAGACTCAGGGGGGTAGAGACCCAGTACTTC.

This clonotype was detected only a few times. The J gene is TRBJ2-3, the V gene TRBV4-3; 7 bases agree with TRBD2. The CDR3 covers 16 residues. Germline V lookup: CDR1 LGHNA, CDR2 YSLEER. J lost 0 bases, V lost 2 bases, and 5 bases had no gene match. The CDR3 reads CASSQTLGGSTDTQYF. The CDR3 nucleotides are TGCGCCAGCAGCCAAACCCTGGGGGGGAGCACAGATACGCAGTATTTT.

The table lists this clonotype with many counts. The chain combines TRBV5-1 with TRBJ2-1, with 8 nucleotides matching TRBD2. This CDR3 is 15 amino acids long. Germline V CDR1 and CDR2: SGHRS, YFSETQ. V trimming: 4 bases; J trimming: 4 bases; junction bases outside the gene matches: 7. The CDR3 coding sequence is TGCGCCAGCAGCCCATGGGAGCGGGGGTACAATGAGCAGTTCTTC. Its translation is CASSPWERGYNEQFF.

This clonotype came up many times. V and J are TRBV20-1 and TRBJ2-5; D is possibly TRBD1 (6 bases). The germline CDR1 and CDR2 sequences are DFQATT and SNEGSKA (reference sequence). CDR3 length equals 14 residues. V was trimmed by 5 bases and J by 4 bases, leaving 17 bases between them. The CDR3 nucleotides are TGCAGTGCTCACCCCCAGGGGCTCCGAGAGACCCAGTACTTC. Translated: CSAHPQGLRETQYF.

This clonotype occurred many times. The chain carries TRBV4-3 and TRBJ2-7, with D uncertain. The V gene's germline CDR1 is LGHNA and CDR2 YSLEER. Trimming took off 0 bases at V and 7 bases at J, with 13 bases between the two ends. The CDR3 totals 14 residues. The CDR3 region is CASSQDRVPTEQYF. The CDR3, as DNA: TGCGCCAGCAGCCAAGATCGAGTACCGACGGAGCAGTACTTC.

This clonotype was seen more than once but under ten times. V and J are TRBV12-3 or TRBV12-4 and TRBJ2-7, with D possibly called TRBD1 or TRBD2 (5 bases each). V was clipped by 3 bases and J by 2 bases, with 14 bases between them. CDR3 size: 15 residues. As DNA, the CDR3 is TGTGCCAGCAGTTTCAAGGGGACCCACGCCTACGAGCAGTACTTC. It translates to CASSFKGTHAYEQYF.

The rearrangement links TRBV5-5 to TRBJ2-3; 9 nucleotides agree with TRBD1. Germline V gene lookup returns CDR1 SGHKS and CDR2 YYEKEE (reference sequence). Trimming at V came to 1 base and at J to 5 bases, leaving 5 bases not matched to a gene. CDR3 length: 15 residues. CDR3 nucleotide sequence: TGTGCCAGCAGCTTGTGGGACAGGGCGGGAGATACGCAGTATTTT. As protein: CASSLWDRAGDTQYF.

This chain connects TRBV29-1 to TRBJ2-7; D is uncertain. V lost 0 bases and J lost 2, with 5 bases in between. Germline CDR1 is SQVTM and CDR2 is ANQGSEA. This CDR3 is built from 12 residues. The CDR3 DNA sequence: TGCAGCGTTGAAGATTCCACCTACGAGCAGTACTTC. Protein sequence: CSVEDSTYEQYF.

The chain recombines TRBV4-2 with TRBJ2-5, with D possibly being TRBD2 (7 bases). Germline CDR1 is LGHNA and CDR2 is YNFKEQ. CDR3 length: 14 amino acids. Between the trimmed V and J ends, which lost 5 bases and 4 bases, there was a span of 14 bases. This CDR3 is CASSGGALGETQYF. DNA for the CDR3: TGTGCCAGCAGCGGGGGGGCCTTAGGAGAGACCCAGTACTTC.